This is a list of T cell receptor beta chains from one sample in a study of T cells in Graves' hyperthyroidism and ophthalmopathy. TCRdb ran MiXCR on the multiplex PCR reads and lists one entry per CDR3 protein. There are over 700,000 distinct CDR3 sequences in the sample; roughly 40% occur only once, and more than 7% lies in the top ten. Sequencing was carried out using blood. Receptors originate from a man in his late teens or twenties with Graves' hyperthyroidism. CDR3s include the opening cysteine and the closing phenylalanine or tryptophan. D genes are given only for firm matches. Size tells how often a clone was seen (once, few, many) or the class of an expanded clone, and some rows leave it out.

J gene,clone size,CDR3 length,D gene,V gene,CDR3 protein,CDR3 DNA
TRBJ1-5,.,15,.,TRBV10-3,CASSPLEAVNQPQHF,TGTGCCAGCTCACCACTGGAGGCAGTCAATCAGCCCCAGCATTTT
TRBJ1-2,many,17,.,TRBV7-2,CASSPRVSGAHPYGYTF,TGTGCCAGCAGCCCTAGGGTTTCAGGGGCACACCCTTATGGCTACACCTTC
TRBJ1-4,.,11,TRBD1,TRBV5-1,CASSLGTAPEF,TGTGCCAGCAGCCTCGGGACAGCGCCAGAATTT
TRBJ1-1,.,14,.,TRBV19,CASSFGLMNTEAFF,TGTGCCAGCAGTTTTGGTCTGATGAACACTGAAGCTTTCTTT
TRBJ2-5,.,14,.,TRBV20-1,CSARDVRFQETQYF,TGCAGTGCTAGAGATGTTCGATTCCAAGAGACCCAGTACTTC
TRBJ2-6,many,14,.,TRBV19,CASSSRAGANVLTF,TGTGCCAGTAGTTCCAGAGCTGGGGCCAACGTCCTGACTTTC
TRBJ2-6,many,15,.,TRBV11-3,CASSLGLTGANVLTF,TGTGCCAGCAGCTTAGGCCTGACTGGGGCCAACGTCCTGACTTTC
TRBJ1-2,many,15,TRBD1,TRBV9,CASSVVGTGLYGYTF,TGTGCCAGCAGCGTAGTCGGGACAGGGCTCTATGGCTACACCTTC
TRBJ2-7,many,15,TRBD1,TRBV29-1,CSVGGDSENSYEQYF,TGCAGCGTTGGAGGGGACAGCGAAAACTCCTACGAGCAGTACTTC
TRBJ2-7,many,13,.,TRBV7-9,CASSRDLGNEQYF,TGTGCCAGCAGCCGGGACTTGGGAAACGAGCAGTACTTC
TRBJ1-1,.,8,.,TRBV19,CATEPAFF,TGTGCGACGGAGCCGGCTTTCTTT
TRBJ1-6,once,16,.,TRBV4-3,CASSQDPAGNNSPLHF,TGCGCCAGCAGCCAAGATCCCGCAGGGAATAATTCACCCCTCCACTTT
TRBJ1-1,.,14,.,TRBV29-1,CSLSQILMNTEAFF,TGCAGCTTGAGTCAGATACTAATGAACACTGAAGCTTTCTTT
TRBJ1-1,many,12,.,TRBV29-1,CSVPTGVEGAFF,TGCAGCGTTCCAACAGGAGTAGAAGGAGCTTTCTTT
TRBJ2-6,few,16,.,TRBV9,CASRETGRRGANVLTF,TGTGCCAGCAGAGAGACAGGTCGGCGGGGGGCCAACGTCCTGACTTTC
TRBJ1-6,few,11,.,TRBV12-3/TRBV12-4,CASSVSPPLHF,TGTGCCAGCTCCGTTTCCCCACCCCTCCACTTT
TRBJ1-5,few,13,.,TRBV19,CASSEGTPQPQHF,TGTGCCAGTAGTGAGGGTACCCCCCAGCCCCAGCATTTT
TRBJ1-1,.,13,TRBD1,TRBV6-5,CASCGQGRTEAFF,TGTGCCAGCTGCGGACAGGGGCGGACTGAAGCTTTCTTT
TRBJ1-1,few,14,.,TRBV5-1,CASSLQILNTEAFF,TGCGCCAGCAGCTTGCAGATATTGAACACTGAAGCTTTCTTT
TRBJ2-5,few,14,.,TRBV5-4,CASSPDSRQETQYF,TGTGCCAGCAGCCCGGACAGTAGACAAGAGACCCAGTACTTC
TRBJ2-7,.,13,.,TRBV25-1,CAKFRALAYEQYF,TGTGCTAAGTTTAGGGCCTTAGCCTACGAGCAGTACTTC
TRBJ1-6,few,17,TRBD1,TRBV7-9,CASSLAGGSSYNSPLHF,TGTGCCAGCAGCTTGGCAGGGGGAAGCTCCTATAATTCACCCCTCCACTTT
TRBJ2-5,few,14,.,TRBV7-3,CASSTQGHSETQYF,TGTGCCAGTAGTACCCAGGGACATTCGGAGACCCAGTACTTC
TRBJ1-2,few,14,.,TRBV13,CASTLGGTSYGYTF,TGTGCCAGCACCCTCGGAGGGACCTCATATGGCTACACCTTC
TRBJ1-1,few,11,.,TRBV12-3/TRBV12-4,CASSLAGQGFF,TGTGCCAGCAGTTTAGCAGGGCAAGGTTTCTTT
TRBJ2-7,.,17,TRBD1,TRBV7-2,CASSFESATGRLRGQYF,TGTGCCAGCAGCTTTGAGAGTGCGACAGGGAGATTACGTGGGCAGTACTTC
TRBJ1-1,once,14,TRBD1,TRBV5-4,CASSPGTGGYQAFF,TGTGCCAGCAGCCCGGGCACAGGGGGCTATCAAGCTTTCTTT
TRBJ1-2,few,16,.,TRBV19,CASIQRPELGIYGYTF,TGTGCCAGTATCCAACGACCAGAGCTGGGAATCTATGGCTACACCTTC
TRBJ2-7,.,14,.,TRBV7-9,CASSWGGGDNEQYF,TGTGCCAGCAGCTGGGGAGGGGGGGACAACGAGCAGTACTTC
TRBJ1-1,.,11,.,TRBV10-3,CAINRETEAFF,TGTGCCATCAACAGGGAAACTGAAGCTTTCTTT
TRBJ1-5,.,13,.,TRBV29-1,CSLGPLGDQPQHF,TGCAGCTTGGGACCCCTAGGCGATCAGCCCCAGCATTTT
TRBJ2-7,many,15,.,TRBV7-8,CASSPRQTGAYEQYF,TGTGCCAGCAGCCCCCGACAGACTGGGGCCTACGAGCAGTACTTC
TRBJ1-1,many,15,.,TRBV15,CATSRDNGRDTEAFF,TGTGCCACCAGCAGAGATAACGGCAGGGACACTGAAGCTTTCTTT
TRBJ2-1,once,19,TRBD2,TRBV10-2,CASSEGADLLAGVYNEQFF,TGCGCCAGCAGTGAGGGGGCGGACTTACTAGCGGGAGTTTACAATGAGCAGTTCTTC
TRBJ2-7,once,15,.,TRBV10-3,CASSFRTRAPYEQYF,TGTGCCAGCAGTTTCCGTACAAGAGCCCCCTACGAGCAGTACTTC